The clone carrying this T cell receptor beta chain has only a few counts. Its cognate antigen is unknown. CDR1 and CDR2 (germline): LGHNA, YSLEER. This CDR3 has 16 residues. V shed 1 base, J shed 5 bases, and the junction held 8 bases outside the gene matches. The record originates from a study of beta chain features in type 1 diabetes. Study findings and constraints: Over-representation of high TCR-expressing cells was a possible consequence of cDNA sequencing.

Reverse transcribing all isolated RNA meant expressed TCRB transcripts were sequenced. TCRdb's table, derived via immunoSEQ multiplex PCR, lists solely in-frame clones and lacks some. The sample includes a few hundred thousand clones, 11% of them seen just once. The TCR originated in a woman aged 30 to 39 in good health. The chain couples TRBV4-3 to TRBJ2-5; 9 bases are shared with TRBD1. The specimen was naive CD4+ T cells from blood. CDR3 sequence reads: CASSQGLQGAGETQYF. The CDR3 nucleotides read TGCGCCAGCAGCCAAGGATTACAGGGGGCCGGGGAGACCCAGTACTTC.